This T cell receptor (beta chain) was captured by sequencing in a study of memory CD4+ T cells and cytomegalovirus serostatus. The sort gate was single viable CD3+CD4+CD8-CD45RO+ cells for memory CD4+ T cells. General study results and limits: Each of approximately 63 CMV-associated TCRbeta sequences occurred in one to five individuals.

CDR1 and CDR2 (germline): SQVTM, ANQGSEA. The CDR3 extends over 15 amino acids. Trimming took off 5 bases at V and 4 bases at J, with 20 bases between the two ends. About this clone itself: Its antigen is unknown.

Under the authors' procedure: Out-of-frame sequences were removed, leaving some 2 million distinct TCRbeta sequences. Libraries were prepared by immunoSEQ multiplex PCR; TCRdb keeps only in-frame clonotypes and omits some of them. The DNA was the basis for D and trimming; V, J and clone size are from that table. The sample gives over 35,000 clones, around four fifths of which show up once; 0.9% to 0.95% is in the top ten. This clonotype was sampled from an adult in good health and CMV-seronegative. The V and J genes are TRBV29-1 and TRBJ1-2; no clear D gene. Sequencing was done on a sample of memory CD4+ T cells from blood. The CDR3 reads CSVNRGPSSGYGYTF. The DNA for the CDR3 is TGCAGCGTTAACAGAGGTCCTTCAAGCGGCTATGGCTACACCTTC.